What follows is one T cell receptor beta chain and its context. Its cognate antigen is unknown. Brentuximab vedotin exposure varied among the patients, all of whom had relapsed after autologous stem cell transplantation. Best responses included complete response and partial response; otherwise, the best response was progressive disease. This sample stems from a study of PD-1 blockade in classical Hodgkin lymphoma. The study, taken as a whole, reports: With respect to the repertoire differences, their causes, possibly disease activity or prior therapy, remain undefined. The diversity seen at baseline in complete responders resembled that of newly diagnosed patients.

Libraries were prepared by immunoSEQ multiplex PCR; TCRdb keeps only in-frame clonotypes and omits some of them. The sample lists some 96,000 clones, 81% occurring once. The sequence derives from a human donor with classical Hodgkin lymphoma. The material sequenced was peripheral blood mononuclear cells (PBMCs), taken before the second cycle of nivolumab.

The CDR3 spells CASSRDSPTDTQYF. The CDR3, as DNA: TGTGCCAGCAGCCGGGACAGTCCTACAGATACGCAGTATTTT. The chain has TRBV2 and TRBJ2-3; 7 bases map to TRBD1. With V trimmed by 6 bases and J by 3 bases, 6 bases remained unmatched. Germline lookup yields CDR1 SNHLY and CDR2 FYNNEI. This CDR3 has 14 amino acids.